This TCR beta chain is drawn from a study of tissue T cells after allogeneic stem cell transplantation (dated 2022 in TCRdb). With respect to the entire study: When multiple samples of a tissue were available, H&E sections were reviewed by a pathologist, and samples with histologically apparent lymphocytes were prioritized for sequencing. The study profiled TCR beta repertoires across many tissues from research autopsies of patients with and without GVHD, plus mouse models of GVHD. On the human side, the study was prospective and observational, with no blinding or randomization.

The intended sense of this specimen's time point label: human tissue collected at research (rapid) autopsy. Three non-HCT comparator patients with other cancers, who had at least five GI tract samples and no known GI disease at death, were retrospectively selected. Autopsy tissues included GI sites from esophagus to rectum, liver, skin and lymphoid organs including spleen, after a median post-mortem interval of almost 10 hours. Each autopsy specimen was bisected, with one portion flash-frozen in liquid nitrogen and the remainder formalin-fixed, and the outer muscle layers of GI specimens were removed. To extract genomic DNA from frozen tissues, either the Mag-Bind Blood & Tissue DNA HDQ 96 Kit on a Chemagic 360 or the DNeasy Blood & Tissue Kit was used. Because of concern about red blood cell contamination, the extracted DNA went through further purification with the Genomic DNA Clean & Concentrator-25 kit.

A word on this clone: This clone's antigen is unknown. No much larger clone exists at a distance of one base, and base qualities are not known.

Paper-wide results and their limitations: In both patients and mice, T cells from blood and spleen picked up only a limited part of the TCR repertoire that was detected in tissues. The patient cohort was small and clinically heterogeneous, and sampling depth was acknowledged as a limitation. Which tissue TCRs were alloreactive or antigen-specific was not determined in the study, and some clones might have been persisting host cells. For the non-GVHD comparator patients, no blood samples were available. Only a few T cell clones appeared in more than one patient, yet motif-based clustering showed tissue-specific repertoire signatures that were shared between patients. Within patients, how anatomically similar tissues were was a major factor shaping TCR repertoire composition, regardless of disease or transplant status.

The library was built by means of the immunoSEQ multiplex PCR assay. TCRbeta CDR3 sequencing was done by Adaptive Biotechnologies at survey depth, reporting CDR3 sequences, V/J genes, productive frequency and template counts. TCR beta CDR3 regions were amplified from genomic DNA instead of RNA. Turning to the authors' computational methods: Jensen-Shannon divergence was used to quantify pairwise repertoire overlap between tissues, with a value of 1 indicating complete divergence and a value of 0 indicating identical repertoires. Tissues were clustered by single-linkage agglomerative hierarchical clustering of pairwise JSD values and displayed as dendrograms. GLIPH2 was run on all patient samples with simulation_depth 1000, kmer_min_depth 3, cdr3_length_cutoff 8, keeping groups with more than two unique CDR3s. A standardized tissue-overlap score was generated by extrapolating Jaccard GLIPH-group overlap across patients to a standard repertoire size of 1000 clones. Associations of diversity with clinical or experimental variables used linear mixed-effect models with tissue fixed effects and individual random effects. TCRdb took over this immuneACCESS table, retaining in-frame rearrangements with V and J assigned. Such tables are incomplete; in checked studies, under half of the missing clones stem from an unresolved V gene, and the remainder is unexplained. The V and J calls and clone size are taken from that table; D and trimming were inferred from the DNA. Here the sample has some 10,000 clones; 60% to 70% occur a single time. The ten most abundant clones make up about a quarter of the sample.

From the cysteine through the phenylalanine, the CDR3 covers 15 amino acids. Just the 45-base CDR3 DNA is kept, in frame starting at base 1. V loses 5 bases of germline sequence and J loses 3 bases, and the interval between the two ends is 16 bases. The germline V gene (reference sequence) provides CDR1 SEHNR and CDR2 FQNEAQ. The sequenced sample was tissue from the stomach, obtained at autopsy. The V and J segments used are TRBV7-9 and TRBJ1-1; the D gene is perhaps TRBD1, on 5 matching bases. The sequence came from an older male donor with lung cancer. CDR3 loop: CASSQKIWGDTEAFF. The DNA sequence reads TGTGCCAGCAGCCAAAAGATATGGGGGGACACTGAAGCTTTCTTT.